The T cell receptor beta chain under discussion was sequenced for a study of T-cell memory formation after mild COVID-19. Trimming cost V 4 bases and J 3 bases, with 12 bases left between them. The germline V gene encodes CDR1 KGHSY and CDR2 FQNENV. The CDR3 extends over 14 amino acids. General study results and limits: Contracting clones from day 15 to 85 had balanced CD4/CD8; later expanders favoured CD4+. Pre-infection memory showed some responding clones, and this suggested that cross-reactive memory joined. CD8+ contracting clones occupied EMRA, while CD4+ ones occupied mainly CM and EM.

Note on this clonotype: Its target is not known.

TCRdb called the 5' RACE reads again in MiXCR, with one record for every CDR3 protein. This table has 350,000 to 450,000 distinct CDR3 sequences, approximately 25% appearing once. Sequencing was carried out using PBMCs or a T cell subset sorted from them (not recorded which). The chain combines TRBV16 with TRBJ1-1; a possible D gene is TRBD1 (5 bases). This receptor was taken from an adult woman who had mild COVID-19 (a few samples of this study predate the infection). Cell type and time point are not known. The CDR3 DNA reads TGTGCCAGCAGCCGGCAGGGTGGGCACACTGAAGCTTTCTTT. It specifies CASSRQGGHTEAFF.